Following are 12 T cell receptor beta chains from one sample sequenced in a study of blood T cell repertoires in COVID-19. This table comes from immunoSEQ multiplex PCR, and its TCRdb copy is limited to in-frame clones, with some not included. The sample holds under 50,000 clones; around four fifths are singletons and the top ten take about 59%. The sequencing sample was made of peripheral blood. These TCRs come from a man between 65 and 85 years old with acute or convalescent COVID-19.

V usage is TRBV10-3 and J usage is TRBJ1-5, with TRBD1 as a possible D gene (5 bases). CDR3 length: 14 amino acids. In germline, CDR1 is ENHRY, CDR2 SYGVKD. V was cut by 5 bases and J by 1 base, with 9 bases left in between. The chain's CDR3 is CAISQDRSNQPQHF. In DNA form, the CDR3 reads TGTGCCATCAGTCAAGACAGAAGCAATCAGCCCCAGCATTTT.

The genes are TRBV6-5 and TRBJ1-5; D not resolved. Germline lookup yields CDR1 MNHEY and CDR2 SVGAGI. This CDR3 has 13 amino acids. V was cut by 6 bases and J by 2 bases, with 8 bases left in between. The CDR3 DNA reads as TGTGCCAGCAGAACCACAGGCAATCAGCCCCAGCATTTT. Amino acids: CASRTTGNQPQHF.

The chain is built from TRBV30 and TRBJ1-4; TRBD1 is a possible D gene (5 bases). Deletions cut 3 bases from V and 2 bases from J, with 7 bases between. CDR1 GTSNPN and CDR2 SVGIG come from the germline V gene (reference sequence). The CDR3 is 13 amino acids. The CDR3 nucleotides read TGTGCCTGGAGAGGGGTGACTAATGAAAAACTGTTTTTT. It yields the protein CAWRGVTNEKLFF.

The chain recombines TRBV7-2 with TRBJ1-3, with unresolved D. CDR3 length equals 16 residues. With 2 bases removed from V and 0 bases from J, the gap between germline ends came to 11 bases. The germline CDR1 and CDR2 sequences are SGHTA and FQGNSA. The CDR3 DNA follows: TGTGCCAGCAGCTTAAATCCCGGTCACTCTGGAAACACCATATATTTT. It encodes CASSLNPGHSGNTIYF.

The chain has TRBV28 and TRBJ2-7, with TRBD1 matching over 7 bases. V dropped 4 bases and J dropped 5; count of bases not matched to a gene: 5. There are 13 residues in the CDR3. Germline V gives CDR1 MDHEN, CDR2 SYDVKM. The DNA of the CDR3 is TGTGCCAGCAGTTCAGGGGGTAGAAACGAGCAGTACTTC. Translated, it gives CASSSGGRNEQYF.

The V gene is TRBV6-5, the J gene TRBJ2-1; D unresolved. CDR1 is MNHEY and CDR2 is SVGAGI in the germline V gene. This CDR3 is built from 11 residues. V shed 1 base and J shed 8 bases, with 3 bases lying between them. CDR3 amino acids: CASSYLDEQFF. CDR3 nucleotides: TGTGCCAGCAGTTACTTAGATGAGCAGTTCTTC.

This chain links TRBV6-6 with TRBJ2-7, with 9 bases lining up with TRBD1. The V gene end was trimmed by 6 bases and the J gene end by 2 bases; junction bases not matched to a gene: 2. The germline V gene has CDR1 MNHNY and CDR2 SVGAGI (reference sequence). This CDR3 is built from 13 residues. The DNA of the CDR3 is TGTGCCAGCAGCCGGGACAGGGCCTACGAGCAGTACTTC. It codes for CASSRDRAYEQYF.

The chain combines TRBV29-1 with TRBJ1-1; 7 nucleotides line up with TRBD1. Unmatched junction bases numbered 10, after V lost 7 bases and J lost 5 bases. CDR3 length equals 13 residues. The germline CDR1 and CDR2 sequences are SQVTM and ANQGSEA. CDR3 region: CSAAVTGRTEAFF. In DNA form, the CDR3 reads TGCAGCGCTGCTGTGACAGGGAGAACTGAAGCTTTCTTT.

The rearrangement joins TRBV7-2 to TRBJ2-5, with D tentatively TRBD2 (7 bases). Germline CDR1 SGHTA, CDR2 FQGNSA. This CDR3 spans 16 amino acids. V lost 1 base to trimming and J lost 4 bases, with 16 bases between them. CDR3 DNA sequence: TGTGCCAGCAGCTTAGTGGGACACCCGGGGGGAGAGACCCAGTACTTC. Residues: CASSLVGHPGGETQYF.

The gene calls are TRBV11-1 and TRBJ1-2, with no clear D. Trimming took 1 base from V and 2 from J, leaving 5 bases between them. This CDR3 has 13 residues. The germline gives CDR1 SGHAT, CDR2 FQDESV (reference sequence). Written as DNA, the CDR3 is TGTGCCAGCAGCTTAGGGCAGAACTATGGCTACACCTTC. This gives the protein CASSLGQNYGYTF. Filled out from reference TRBV11-1 and TRBJ1-2, the complete variable domain reads EAEVAQSPRYKITEKSQAVAFWCDPISGHATLYWYRQILGQGPELLVQFQDESVVDDSQLPKDRFSAERLKGVDSTLKIQPAELGDSAMYLCASSLGQNYGYTFGSGTRLTVV.

This chain links TRBV28 with TRBJ1-2; D not resolved. Germline values: CDR1 MDHEN, CDR2 SYDVKM. Trimming took off 4 bases at V and 4 bases at J, with 4 bases between the two ends. The CDR3 sequence is 11 residues long. The CDR3 reads CASSSVYGYTF. DNA of the CDR3: TGTGCCAGCAGTTCGGTCTATGGCTACACCTTC.

The genes are TRBV28 and TRBJ1-2; TRBD1 matches 7 bases. The CDR3 spans 14 residues. Germline V CDR1 and CDR2: MDHEN, SYDVKM. V shed 4 bases and J 0 bases; nucleotides not matched to a gene: 2. The CDR3, as DNA: TGTGCCAGCAGTTCCGGGACAGCTAACTATGGCTACACCTTC. Encoded protein: CASSSGTANYGYTF.